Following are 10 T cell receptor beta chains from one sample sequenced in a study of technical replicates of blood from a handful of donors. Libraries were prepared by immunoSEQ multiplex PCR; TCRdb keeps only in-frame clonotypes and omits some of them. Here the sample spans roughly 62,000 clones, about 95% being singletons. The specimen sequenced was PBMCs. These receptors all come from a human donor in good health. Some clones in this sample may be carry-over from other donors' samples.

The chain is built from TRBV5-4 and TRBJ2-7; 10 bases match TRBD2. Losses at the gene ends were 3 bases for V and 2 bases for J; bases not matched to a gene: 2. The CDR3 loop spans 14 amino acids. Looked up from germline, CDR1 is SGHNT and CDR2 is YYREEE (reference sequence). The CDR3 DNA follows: TGTGCCAGCAGCTCTGGACTAGCGGCCTACGAGCAGTACTTC. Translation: CASSSGLAAYEQYF.

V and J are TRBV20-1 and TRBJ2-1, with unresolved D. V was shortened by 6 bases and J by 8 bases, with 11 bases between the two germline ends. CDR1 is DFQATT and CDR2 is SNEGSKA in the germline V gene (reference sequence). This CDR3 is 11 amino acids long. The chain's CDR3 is CSADLVYEQFF. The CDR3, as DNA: TGCAGTGCGGATCTAGTGTATGAGCAGTTCTTC.

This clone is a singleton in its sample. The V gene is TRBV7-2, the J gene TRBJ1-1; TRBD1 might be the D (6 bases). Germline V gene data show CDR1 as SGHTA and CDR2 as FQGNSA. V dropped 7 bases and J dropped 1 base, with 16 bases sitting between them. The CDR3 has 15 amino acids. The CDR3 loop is CASTWGGRGNTEAFF. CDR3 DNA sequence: TGTGCCAGCACCTGGGGCGGCAGGGGGAACACTGAAGCTTTCTTT.

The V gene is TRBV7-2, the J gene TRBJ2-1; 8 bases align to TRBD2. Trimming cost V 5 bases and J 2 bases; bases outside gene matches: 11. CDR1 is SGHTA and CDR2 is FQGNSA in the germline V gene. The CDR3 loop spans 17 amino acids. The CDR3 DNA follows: TGTGCCAGCAGCCCCAGCGGAACTAGCGGTCCCTACAATGAGCAGTTCTTC. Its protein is CASSPSGTSGPYNEQFF.

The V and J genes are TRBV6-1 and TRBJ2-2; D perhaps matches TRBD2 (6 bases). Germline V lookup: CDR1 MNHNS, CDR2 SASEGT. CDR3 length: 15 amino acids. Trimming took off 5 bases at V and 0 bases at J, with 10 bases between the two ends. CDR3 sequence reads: CASSPGLANTGELFF. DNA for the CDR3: TGTGCCAGCAGTCCGGGACTGGCGAACACCGGGGAGCTGTTTTTT.

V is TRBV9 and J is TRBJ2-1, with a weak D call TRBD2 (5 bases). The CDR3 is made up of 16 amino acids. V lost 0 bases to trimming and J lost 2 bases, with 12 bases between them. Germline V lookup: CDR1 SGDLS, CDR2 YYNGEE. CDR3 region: CASSVAEGAPYNEQFF. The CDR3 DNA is TGTGCCAGCAGCGTAGCCGAGGGAGCCCCCTACAATGAGCAGTTCTTC.

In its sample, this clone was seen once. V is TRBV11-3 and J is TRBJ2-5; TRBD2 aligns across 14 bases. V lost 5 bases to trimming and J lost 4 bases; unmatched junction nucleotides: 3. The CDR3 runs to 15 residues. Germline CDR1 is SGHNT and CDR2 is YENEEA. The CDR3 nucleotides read TGTGCCAGCAGCCCGGGACTAGCGGGAGTAGAGACCCAGTACTTC. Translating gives CASSPGLAGVETQYF.

CDR3 loop: CASSERGGVSTDTQYF. Here the CDR3 DNA reads TGTGCCAGCAGTGAGCGGGGGGGGGTTAGCACAGATACGCAGTATTTT. The chain employs TRBV25-1 and TRBJ2-3, with 9 bases fitting TRBD2. This CDR3 is 16 amino acids long. Germline V CDR1 and CDR2: MGHDK, SYGVNS. With V trimmed by 3 bases and J by 0 bases, 4 bases remained unmatched.

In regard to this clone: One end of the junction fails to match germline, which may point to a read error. CDR3 in DNA: TGCGCCAGTACCCAACTAGCGGGAGAGGCTGAGCAGTTCTTC. Translating it yields CASTQLAGEAEQFF. The chain is built from TRBV19 and TRBJ2-1; 11 positions agree with TRBD2. The germline gives CDR1 LNHDA, CDR2 SQIVND (reference sequence). The CDR3 runs 14 residues. Complete variable domain (other parts from reference TRBV19 and TRBJ2-1): DGGITQSPKYLFRKEGQNVTLSCEQNLNHDAMYWYRQDPGQGLRLIYYSQIVNDFQKGDIAEGYSVSREKKESFPLTVTSAQKNPTAFYLCASTQLAGEAEQFFGPGTRLTVL.

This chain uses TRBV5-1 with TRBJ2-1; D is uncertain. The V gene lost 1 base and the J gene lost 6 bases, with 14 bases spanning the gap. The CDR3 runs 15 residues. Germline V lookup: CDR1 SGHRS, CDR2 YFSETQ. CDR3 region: CASSLTVGIANEQFF. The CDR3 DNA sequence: TGCGCCAGCAGCTTGACGGTAGGCATAGCCAATGAGCAGTTCTTC.